The sample holds a few counts of the clone carrying this T cell receptor beta chain. Its antigen is as yet unknown. This sample was taken from a study of T-cell reconstitution after alpha-beta-depleted transplantation in children. General study findings and limits: About two months after transplant, alpha-beta T cells reportedly came from several hundred expanded graft clones.

For TCRbeta, the library was prepared with unique molecular identifiers. TCRdb reprocessed the PCR reads with MiXCR, giving one entry per CDR3 protein. The sample yields 350,000 to 500,000 distinct CDR3 sequences, roughly 44% seen once. The J segment lost 8 bases and the V segment lost 6 bases, leaving 8 bases of the junction unmatched. This CDR3 comprises 12 residues. Germline assignment: CDR1 DFQATT and CDR2 SNEGSKA (reference sequence). This rearrangement joins TRBV20-1 to TRBJ1-2; 8 bases map to TRBD1. Sequences were derived from PBMCs, sampled before TCRalphabeta/CD19-depleted stem cell transplant. This sequence originates from a girl aged 2 to 9 with aplastic anemia, due to receive a stem cell transplant. The CDR3 protein is CSARTGGNGYTF. The CDR3 DNA follows: TGCAGTGCACGCACAGGGGGGAACGGCTACACCTTC.